One T cell receptor beta chain is described in this entry. Its antigen is still unknown. CDR1 is SGHTA, CDR2 FQGNSA, per germline. The CDR3 runs to 16 residues. Trimming took 0 bases from V and 7 from J, leaving 15 bases between them. The data are from a study of CD8+ T cells in alopecia areata. Treatment here: oral pan-JAK inhibitor, 5-10 mg twice daily. Study outcomes and limitations: Scalp clonality and expanded CD8+ clones among the top 100 showed significant decreases with tofacitinib.

The authors extracted RNA and reverse transcribed it into cDNA as the sequencing template. TCRdb's copy holds only in-frame clones and misses some; the assay was immunoSEQ multiplex PCR. Of hundreds of thousands of clones listed, 35% to 40% are singletons. The sequencing here drew on CD4+ T cells sorted from blood, taken at approximately week 30, from a patient treated with tofacitinib. The source of this sequence is a human donor with alopecia areata. The gene calls are TRBV7-2 and TRBJ2-2; possibly TRBD1 or TRBD2 for D (5 bases each). The CDR3, as DNA: TGTGCCAGCAGCTTAGCTGGATGGGGGTCCAACGGGGAGCTGTTTTTT. Translated: CASSLAGWGSNGELFF.